This T cell receptor beta chain was documented in a study of beta chain features in type 1 diabetes. The CDR3 consists of 15 residues. Germline lookup yields CDR1 LNHDA and CDR2 SQIVND (reference sequence). Losses at the gene ends were 4 bases for V and 5 bases for J; bases not matched to a gene: 10. Via CD45RO/CCR7/CD25/CD127/CD95/CD27, cells of the CD4+ naive, central memory, regulatory and stem cell-like memory subsets were sorted. Since all of the isolated RNA was reverse transcribed, expressed TCRB transcripts were what got sequenced. The table came from immunoSEQ multiplex PCR; TCRdb's copy has only in-frame clones and leaves some out. The sample has about 470,000 clones; 25% to 35% are singletons.

This receptor was obtained from a man aged 18 to 30 in good health. Sequencing input: naive CD4+ T cells from blood. This chain uses TRBV19 with TRBJ2-5; 7 bases are a match to TRBD1. The CDR3: CASSTRTGRGETQYF. The CDR3 DNA is TGTGCCAGTAGTACACGGACAGGAAGAGGGGAGACCCAGTACTTC.